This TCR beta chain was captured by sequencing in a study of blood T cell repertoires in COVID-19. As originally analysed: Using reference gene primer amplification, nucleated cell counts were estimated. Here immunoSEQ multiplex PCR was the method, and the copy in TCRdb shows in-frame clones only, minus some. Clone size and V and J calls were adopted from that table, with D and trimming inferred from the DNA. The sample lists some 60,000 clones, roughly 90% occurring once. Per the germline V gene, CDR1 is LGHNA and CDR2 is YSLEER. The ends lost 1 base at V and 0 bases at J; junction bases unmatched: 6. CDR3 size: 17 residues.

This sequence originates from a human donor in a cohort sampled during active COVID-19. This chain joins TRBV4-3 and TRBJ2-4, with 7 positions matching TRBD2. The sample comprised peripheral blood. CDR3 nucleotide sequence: TGCGCCAGCAGCCAAGGGGAGGGGATACTAGCCAAAAACATTCAGTACTTC. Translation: CASSQGEGILAKNIQYF.